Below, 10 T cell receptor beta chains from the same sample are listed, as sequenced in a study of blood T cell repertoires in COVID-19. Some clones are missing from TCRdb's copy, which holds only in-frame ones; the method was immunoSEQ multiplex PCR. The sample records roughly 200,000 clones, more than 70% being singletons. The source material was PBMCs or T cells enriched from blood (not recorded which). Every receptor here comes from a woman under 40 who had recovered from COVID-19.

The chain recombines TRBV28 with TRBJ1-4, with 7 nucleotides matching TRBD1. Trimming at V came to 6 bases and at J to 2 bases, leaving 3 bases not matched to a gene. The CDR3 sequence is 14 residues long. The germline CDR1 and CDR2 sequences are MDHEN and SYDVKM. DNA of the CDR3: TGTGCCAGCAGAACAGGGGTCACTAATGAAAAACTGTTTTTT. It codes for CASRTGVTNEKLFF.

This chain's CDR3 is CASSPRQGGSYNEQFF. As DNA, the CDR3 is TGCGCCAGCAGCCCTCGGCAGGGTGGTTCGTACAATGAGCAGTTCTTC. The V gene is TRBV5-1, the J gene TRBJ2-1, with a weak D call TRBD1 (5 bases). The length of the CDR3 is 16 residues. V lost 4 bases, J lost 4 bases, and 18 bases lay in between. The V gene's germline CDR1 is SGHRS and CDR2 YFSETQ. Based on the CDR3 plus reference TRBV5-1 and TRBJ2-1, the full variable domain is KAGVTQTPRYLIKTRGQQVTLSCSPISGHRSVSWYQQTPGQGLQFLFEYFSETQRNKGNFPGRFSGRQFSNSRSEMNVSTLELGDSALYLCASSPRQGGSYNEQFFGPGTRLTVL.

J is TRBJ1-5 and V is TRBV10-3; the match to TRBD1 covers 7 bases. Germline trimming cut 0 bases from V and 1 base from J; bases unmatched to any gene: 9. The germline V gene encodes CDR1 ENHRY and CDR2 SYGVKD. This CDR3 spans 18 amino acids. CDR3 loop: CAISESRRQGTSNQPQHF. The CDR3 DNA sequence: TGTGCCATCAGTGAGTCTCGCCGACAGGGTACGAGCAATCAGCCCCAGCATTTT.

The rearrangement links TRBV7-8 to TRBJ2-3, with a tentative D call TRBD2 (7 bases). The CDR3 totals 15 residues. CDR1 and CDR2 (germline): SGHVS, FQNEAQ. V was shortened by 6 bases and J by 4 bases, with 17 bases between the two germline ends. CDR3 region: CASRSRQAGADTQYF. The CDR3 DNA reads TGTGCCAGCAGATCTAGACAGGCGGGGGCAGATACGCAGTATTTT.

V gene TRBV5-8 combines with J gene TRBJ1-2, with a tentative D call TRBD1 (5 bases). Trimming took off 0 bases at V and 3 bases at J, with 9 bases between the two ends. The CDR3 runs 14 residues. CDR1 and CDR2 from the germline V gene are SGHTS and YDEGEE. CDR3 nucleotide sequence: TGTGCCAGCAGCTTGGGACAGACTTACTATGGCTACACCTTC. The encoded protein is CASSLGQTYYGYTF.

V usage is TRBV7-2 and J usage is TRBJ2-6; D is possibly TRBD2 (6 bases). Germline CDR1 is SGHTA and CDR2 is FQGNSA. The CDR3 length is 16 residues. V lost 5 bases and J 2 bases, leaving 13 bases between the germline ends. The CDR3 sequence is CASSPRRGAGANVLTF. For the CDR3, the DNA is TGTGCCAGCAGCCCCCGGCGCGGGGCTGGGGCCAACGTCCTGACTTTC.

CDR3: CASSLVGDRTYEQYF. In nucleotides, the CDR3 is TGTGCCAGCAGCTTAGTGGGGGACAGGACCTACGAGCAGTACTTC. The chain recombines TRBV11-1 with TRBJ2-7, with TRBD1 identical over 8 bases. This CDR3 contains 15 residues. With V trimmed by 1 base and J by 2 bases, 4 bases remained unmatched. Per germline, CDR1 SGHAT and CDR2 FQDESV (reference sequence).

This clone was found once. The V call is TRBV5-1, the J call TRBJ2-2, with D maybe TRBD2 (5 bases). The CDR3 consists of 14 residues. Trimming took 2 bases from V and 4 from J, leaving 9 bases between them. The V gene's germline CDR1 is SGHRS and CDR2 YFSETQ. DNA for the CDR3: TGCGCCAGCAGCTTCTCGGGGTTCACCGGGGAGCTGTTTTTT. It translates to CASSFSGFTGELFF.

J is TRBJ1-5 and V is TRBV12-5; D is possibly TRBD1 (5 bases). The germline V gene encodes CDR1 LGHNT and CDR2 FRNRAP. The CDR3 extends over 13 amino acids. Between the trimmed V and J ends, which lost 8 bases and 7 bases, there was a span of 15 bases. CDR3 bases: TGTGCTAGTCAATTTTCGGGGGACCAGCCCCAGCATTTT. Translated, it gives CASQFSGDQPQHF.

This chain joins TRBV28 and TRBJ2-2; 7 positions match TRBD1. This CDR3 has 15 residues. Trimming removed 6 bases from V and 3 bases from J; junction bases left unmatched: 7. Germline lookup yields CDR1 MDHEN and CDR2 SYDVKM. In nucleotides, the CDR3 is TGTGCCAGCAGCATAGGGGGCCTGGACACCGGGGAGCTGTTTTTT. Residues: CASSIGGLDTGELFF. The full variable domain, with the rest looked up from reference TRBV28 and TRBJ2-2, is DVKVTQSSRYLVKRTGEKVFLECVQDMDHENMFWYRQDPGLGLRLIYFSYDVKMKEKGDIPEGYSVSREKKERFSLILESASTNQTSMYLCASSIGGLDTGELFFGEGSRLTVL.